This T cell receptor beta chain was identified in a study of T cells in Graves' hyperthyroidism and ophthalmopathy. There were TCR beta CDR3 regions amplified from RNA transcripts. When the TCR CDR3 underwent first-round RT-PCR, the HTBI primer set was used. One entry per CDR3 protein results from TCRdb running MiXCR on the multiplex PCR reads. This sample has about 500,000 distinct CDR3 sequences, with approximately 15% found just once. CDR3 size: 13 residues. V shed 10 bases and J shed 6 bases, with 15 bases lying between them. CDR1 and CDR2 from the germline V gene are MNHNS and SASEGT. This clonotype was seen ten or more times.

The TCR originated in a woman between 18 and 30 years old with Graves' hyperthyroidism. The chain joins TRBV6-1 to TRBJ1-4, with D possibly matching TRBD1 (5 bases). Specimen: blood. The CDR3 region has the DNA TGTGCCACCTCCATTTGGGGGGATGAAAAACTGTTTTTT. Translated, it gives CATSIWGDEKLFF.